The sequence of this T cell receptor beta chain was determined in a study of response to subunit inactivated influenza vaccine. TCRdb recomputed calls from the RT-PCR reads with MiXCR, one row per CDR3 protein. The repertoire includes a few hundred thousand distinct CDR3 sequences, just over 20% of them detected once, and around 9.6% sits in the top ten. There are 16 residues in the CDR3. Germline CDR1 and CDR2: SGHTA and FQGNSA. V shed 2 bases and J 7 bases; nucleotides not matched to a gene: 6. The source material was PBMCs from blood, sampled 21 months after vaccination. The sequence derives from a man aged 45-69 years who received an inactivated influenza vaccine. The J gene is TRBJ1-6, the V gene TRBV7-2, with 9 bases lining up with TRBD1. CDR3 nucleotides: TGTGCCAGCAGCTTATACAGGGGGCCTGGCAATTCACCCCTCCACTTT. This codes for CASSLYRGPGNSPLHF.